The rows below give T cell receptor beta chains drawn from one sample of a study of cytomegalovirus exposure and HLA in healthy donors. Generated by immunoSEQ multiplex PCR, the TCRdb table keeps only in-frame clones and is missing some. Of 120,000 or so clones listed, 79% are singletons. Sequencing was done on a sample of PBMCs. These receptors all stem from a man between 18 and 35 years old in good health and CMV-seronegative. CDR3s leave out the opening cysteine and the closing phenylalanine or tryptophan. The order of the fields is J gene, V gene, CDR3 protein.

>TRBJ1-4|TRBV27
ASSSGSYNEKLF
>TRBJ1-5|TRBV4-2
ASSQDWPSGQPQH
>TRBJ1-1|TRBV5-1
ASSLDTGLSGTEAF
>TRBJ2-2|TRBV7-3
ASSLAGVISGELF
>TRBJ2-1|TRBV5-4
ASSVGSGRYTREQF
>TRBJ1-1|TRBV4-2
ASSQMVGGRTEAF
>TRBJ1-2|TRBV5-6
ASSLAGNYGYT
>TRBJ2-7|TRBV10-3
AISLQGNYEQY
>TRBJ1-5|TRBV2
ASSGGLSNQPQH
>TRBJ1-5|TRBV12-5
ASGADIQPQH